The T cell receptor beta chain described here comes from a study of control samples from healthy donors and cancer patients. The protocol was immunoSEQ multiplex PCR, while the TCRdb copy is restricted to in-frame clones and leaves out a portion. The repertoire includes under 150,000 clones, 85% to 95% of them detected once, and about 1.7% sits in the top ten. The V gene lost 4 bases and the J gene lost 8 bases, with 17 bases spanning the gap. The CDR3 totals 14 residues. Looked up from germline, CDR1 is SGHTA and CDR2 is FQGNSA. This clonotype was sampled from a man aged 45-60 years with head and neck cancer. Sequenced: PBMCs. This sequence joins TRBV7-2 and TRBJ1-1; D is uncertain. In DNA form, the CDR3 reads TGTGCCAGCAGCTCGACACCGGGCCGAGGGGAAGCTTTCTTT. It encodes CASSSTPGRGEAFF. The complete variable domain, with remaining parts taken from reference TRBV7-2 and TRBJ1-1, reads GAGVSQSPSNKVTEKGKDVELRCDPISGHTALYWYRQSLGQGLEFLIYFQGNSAPDKSGLPSDRFSAERTGGSVSTLTIQRTQQEDSAVYLCASSSTPGRGEAFFGQGTRLTVV.